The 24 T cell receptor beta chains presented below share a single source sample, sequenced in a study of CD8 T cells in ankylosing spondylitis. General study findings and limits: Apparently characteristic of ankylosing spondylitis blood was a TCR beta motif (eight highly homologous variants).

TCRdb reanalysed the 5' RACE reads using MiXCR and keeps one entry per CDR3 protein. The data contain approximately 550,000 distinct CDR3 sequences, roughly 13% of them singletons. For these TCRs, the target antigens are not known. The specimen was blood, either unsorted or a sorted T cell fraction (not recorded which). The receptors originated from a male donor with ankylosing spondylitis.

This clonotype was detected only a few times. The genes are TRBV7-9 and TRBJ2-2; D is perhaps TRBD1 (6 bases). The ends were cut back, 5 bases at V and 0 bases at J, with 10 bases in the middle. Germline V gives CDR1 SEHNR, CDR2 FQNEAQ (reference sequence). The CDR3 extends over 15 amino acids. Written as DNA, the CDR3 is TGTGCCAGCAGCGTGCGGACAGCGAACACCGGGGAGCTGTTTTTT. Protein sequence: CASSVRTANTGELFF.

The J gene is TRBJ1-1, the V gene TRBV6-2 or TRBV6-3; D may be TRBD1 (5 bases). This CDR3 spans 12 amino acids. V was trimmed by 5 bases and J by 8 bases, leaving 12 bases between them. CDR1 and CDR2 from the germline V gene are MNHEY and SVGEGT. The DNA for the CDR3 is TGTGCCAGCAGTGTGACGGGACGGGAAGCTTTCTTT. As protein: CASSVTGREAFF.

CDR3 sequence: CASSPRAGGNGEQFF. The CDR3 DNA reads TGTGCCAGCAGCCCCAGAGCGGGAGGGAATGGTGAGCAGTTCTTC. The chain carries TRBV5-5 and TRBJ2-1; TRBD2 matches 10 bases. CDR1 and CDR2 from the germline V gene are SGHKS and YYEKEE (reference sequence). The length of the CDR3 is 15 residues. After removal of 4 bases from V and 9 bases from J, the junction contained 10 bases not matched to a gene.

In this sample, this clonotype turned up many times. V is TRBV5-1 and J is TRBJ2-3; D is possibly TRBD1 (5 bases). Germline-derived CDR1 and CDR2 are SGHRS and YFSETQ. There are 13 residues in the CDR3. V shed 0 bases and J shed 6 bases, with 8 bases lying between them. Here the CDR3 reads CASSLGRADTQYF. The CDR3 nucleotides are TGCGCCAGCAGCTTGGGCAGGGCGGATACGCAGTATTTT.

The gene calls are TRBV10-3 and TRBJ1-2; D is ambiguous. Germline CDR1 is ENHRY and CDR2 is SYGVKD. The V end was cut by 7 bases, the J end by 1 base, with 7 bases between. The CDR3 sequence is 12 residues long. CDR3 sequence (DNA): TGTGCCATCACGGCGGATAACTATGGCTACACCTTC. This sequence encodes CAITADNYGYTF.

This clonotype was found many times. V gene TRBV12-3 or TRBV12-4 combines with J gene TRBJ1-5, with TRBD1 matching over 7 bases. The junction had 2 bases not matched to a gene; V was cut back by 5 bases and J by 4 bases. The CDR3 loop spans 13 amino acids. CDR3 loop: CASSRQGNQPQHF. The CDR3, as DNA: TGTGCCAGCAGTCGACAGGGAAATCAGCCCCAGCATTTT.

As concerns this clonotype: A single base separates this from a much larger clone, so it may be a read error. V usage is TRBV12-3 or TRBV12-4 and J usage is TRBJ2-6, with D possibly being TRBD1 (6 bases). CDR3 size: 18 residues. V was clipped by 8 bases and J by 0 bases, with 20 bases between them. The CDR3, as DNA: TGTGCCAGCTGTCCTCGGGACACTTGGAGCTCTGGGGCCAACGTCCTGACTTTC. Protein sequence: CASCPRDTWSSGANVLTF.

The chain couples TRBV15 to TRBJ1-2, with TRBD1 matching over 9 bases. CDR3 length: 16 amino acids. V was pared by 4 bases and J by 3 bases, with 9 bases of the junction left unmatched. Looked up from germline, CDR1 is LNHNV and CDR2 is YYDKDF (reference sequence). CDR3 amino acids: CATSILLNRGHYGYTF. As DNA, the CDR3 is TGTGCCACCAGCATCCTCCTCAACAGGGGGCACTATGGCTACACCTTC.

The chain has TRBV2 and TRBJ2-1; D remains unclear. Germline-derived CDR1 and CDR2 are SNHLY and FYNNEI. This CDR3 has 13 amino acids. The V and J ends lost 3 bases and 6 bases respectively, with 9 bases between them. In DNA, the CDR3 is TGTGCCAGCAGTGATGGAACCCTCAATGAGCAGTTCTTC. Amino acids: CASSDGTLNEQFF.

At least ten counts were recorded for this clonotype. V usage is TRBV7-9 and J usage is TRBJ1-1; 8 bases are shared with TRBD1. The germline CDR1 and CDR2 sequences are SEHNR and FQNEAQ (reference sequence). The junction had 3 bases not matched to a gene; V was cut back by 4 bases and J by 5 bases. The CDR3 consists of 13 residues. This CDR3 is CASSSQGGTEAFF. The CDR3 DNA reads TGTGCCAGCAGCTCACAGGGGGGGACTGAAGCTTTCTTT.

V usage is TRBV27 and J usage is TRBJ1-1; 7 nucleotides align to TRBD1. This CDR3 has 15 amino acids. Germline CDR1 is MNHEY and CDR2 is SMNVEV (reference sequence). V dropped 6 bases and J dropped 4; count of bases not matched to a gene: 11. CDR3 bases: TGTGCCAGCAGAACCCCCGGGACAGTGAGCACTGAAGCTTTCTTT. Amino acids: CASRTPGTVSTEAFF.

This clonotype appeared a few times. DNA of the CDR3: TGTGCCAGCAGCTTTGGACAGAATGAGCAGTTCTTC. Translated, it gives CASSFGQNEQFF. V usage is TRBV7-9 and J usage is TRBJ2-1; D possibly corresponds to TRBD1 (6 bases). The CDR3 is made up of 12 amino acids. Trimming took off 3 bases at V and 7 bases at J, with 7 bases between the two ends. Germline-derived CDR1 and CDR2 are SEHNR and FQNEAQ (reference sequence).

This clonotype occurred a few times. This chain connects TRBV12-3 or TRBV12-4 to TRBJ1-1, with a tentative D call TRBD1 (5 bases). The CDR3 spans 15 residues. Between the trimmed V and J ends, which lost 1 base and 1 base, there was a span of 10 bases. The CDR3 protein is CASSLVGEQNTEAFF. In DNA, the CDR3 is TGTGCCAGCAGTTTAGTAGGGGAGCAGAACACTGAAGCTTTCTTT.

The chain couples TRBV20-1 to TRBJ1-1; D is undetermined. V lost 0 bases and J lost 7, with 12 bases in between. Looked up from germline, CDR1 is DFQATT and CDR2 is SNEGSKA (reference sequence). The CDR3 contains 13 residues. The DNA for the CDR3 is TGCAGTGCTAGAGATCGAGGATTGGGTGAAGCTTTCTTT. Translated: CSARDRGLGEAFF.

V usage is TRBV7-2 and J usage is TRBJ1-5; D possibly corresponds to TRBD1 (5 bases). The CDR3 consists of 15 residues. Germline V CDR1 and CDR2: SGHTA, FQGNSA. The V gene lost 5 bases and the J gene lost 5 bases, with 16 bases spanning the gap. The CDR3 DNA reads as TGTGCCAGCAGCCCCTTTACAGGCTTGGATCAGCCCCAGCATTTT. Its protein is CASSPFTGLDQPQHF. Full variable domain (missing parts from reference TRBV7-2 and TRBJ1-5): GAGVSQSPSNKVTEKGKDVELRCDPISGHTALYWYRQSLGQGLEFLIYFQGNSAPDKSGLPSDRFSAERTGGSVSTLTIQRTQQEDSAVYLCASSPFTGLDQPQHFGDGTRLSIL.

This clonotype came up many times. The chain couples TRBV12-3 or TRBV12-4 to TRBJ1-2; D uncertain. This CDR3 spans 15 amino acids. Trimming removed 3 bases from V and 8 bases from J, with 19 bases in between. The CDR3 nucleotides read TGTGCCAGCAGTTTTTTCGAGGGTATGGGTTCGGGCTACACCTTC. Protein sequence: CASSFFEGMGSGYTF.

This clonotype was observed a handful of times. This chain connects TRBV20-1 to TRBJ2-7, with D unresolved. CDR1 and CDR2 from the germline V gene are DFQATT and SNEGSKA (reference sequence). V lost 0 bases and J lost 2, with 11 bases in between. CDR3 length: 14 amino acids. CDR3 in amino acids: CSARDPRSAYEQYF. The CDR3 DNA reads TGCAGTGCTAGAGATCCGAGGTCTGCCTACGAGCAGTACTTC.

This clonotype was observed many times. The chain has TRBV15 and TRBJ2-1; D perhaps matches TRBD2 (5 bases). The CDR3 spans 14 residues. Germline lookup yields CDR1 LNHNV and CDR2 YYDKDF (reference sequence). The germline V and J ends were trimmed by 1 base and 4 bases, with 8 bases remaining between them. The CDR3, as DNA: TGTGCCACCAGCAGAGTTGGGAGATACAATGAGCAGTTCTTC. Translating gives CATSRVGRYNEQFF.

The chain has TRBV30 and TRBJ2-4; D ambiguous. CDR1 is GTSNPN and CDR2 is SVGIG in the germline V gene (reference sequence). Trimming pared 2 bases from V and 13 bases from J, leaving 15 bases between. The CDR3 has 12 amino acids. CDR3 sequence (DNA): TGTGCCTGGAGTATTAATCGAGAGTTCCAGTACTTC. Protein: CAWSINREFQYF. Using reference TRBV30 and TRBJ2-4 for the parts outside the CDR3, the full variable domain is SQTIHQWPATLVQPVGSPLSLECTVEGTSNPNLYWYRQAAGRGLQLLFYSVGIGQISSEVPQNLSASRPQDRQFILSSKKLLLSDSGFYLCAWSINREFQYFGAGTRLSVL.

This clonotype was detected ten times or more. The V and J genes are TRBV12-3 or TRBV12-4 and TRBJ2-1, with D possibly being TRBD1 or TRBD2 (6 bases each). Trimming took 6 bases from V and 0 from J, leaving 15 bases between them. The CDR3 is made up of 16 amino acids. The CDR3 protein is CASRAQGRGSYNEQFF. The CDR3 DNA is TGTGCCAGCAGGGCCCAGGGGCGGGGCTCCTACAATGAGCAGTTCTTC.

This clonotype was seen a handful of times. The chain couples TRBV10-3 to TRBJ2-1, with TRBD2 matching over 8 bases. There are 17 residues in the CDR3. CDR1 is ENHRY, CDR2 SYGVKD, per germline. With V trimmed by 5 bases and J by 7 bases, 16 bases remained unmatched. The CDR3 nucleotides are TGTGCCATCAGTCGAGGGGCAGCGGGAGAGGTTTGGAATGAGCAGTTCTTC. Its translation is CAISRGAAGEVWNEQFF.

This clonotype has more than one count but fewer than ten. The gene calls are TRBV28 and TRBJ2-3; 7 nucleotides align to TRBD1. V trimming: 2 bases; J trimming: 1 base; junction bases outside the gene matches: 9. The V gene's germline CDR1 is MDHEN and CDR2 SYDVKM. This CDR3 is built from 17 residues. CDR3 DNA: TGTGCCAGCAGTTTACCCCTGACAGGGACCCGCACAGATACGCAGTATTTT. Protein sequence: CASSLPLTGTRTDTQYF.

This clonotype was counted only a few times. Here the CDR3 reads CASSLKTRPNTEAFF. CDR3 in DNA: TGTGCCAGCAGTTTGAAGACAAGGCCTAACACTGAAGCTTTCTTT. The chain joins TRBV27 to TRBJ1-1; D uncertain. The CDR3 extends over 15 amino acids. V lost 3 bases to trimming and J lost 2 bases, with 13 bases between them. In germline, CDR1 is MNHEY, CDR2 SMNVEV (reference sequence).

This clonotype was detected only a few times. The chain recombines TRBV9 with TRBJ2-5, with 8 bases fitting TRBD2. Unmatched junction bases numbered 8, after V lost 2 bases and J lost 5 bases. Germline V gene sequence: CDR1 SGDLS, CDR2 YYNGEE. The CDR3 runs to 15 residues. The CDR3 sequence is CASSVSTSVGETQYF. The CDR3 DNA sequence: TGTGCCAGCAGCGTTTCGACTAGCGTGGGGGAGACCCAGTACTTC.